This T cell receptor (beta chain) was sequenced for a study of blood T cell repertoires in COVID-19. Looking at the study overall: Samples came from the United States, Italy and Spain, spanning acute and convalescent COVID-19. T cells, B-cell-depleted T cells, or PBMCs supplied cDNA or gDNA.

Source study methods: Researchers report that nucleated cell counts were estimated from reference gene primer amplification. TCRdb keeps only in-frame clones here, not all; method: immunoSEQ multiplex PCR. The V and J calls and clone size are taken from that table; D and trimming were inferred from the DNA. The sample includes 140,000 to 150,000 clones, roughly 88% of them seen just once. The CDR3 consists of 15 residues. The V end was cut by 2 bases, the J end by 9 bases, with 14 bases between. Germline assignment: CDR1 MGHRA and CDR2 YSYEKL. The V and J genes are TRBV4-1 and TRBJ1-6, with a weak D call TRBD1 (5 bases). Sequencing was performed on peripheral blood. The sequence derives from a woman aged 50 to 65 with acute or convalescent COVID-19. CDR3 sequence (DNA): TGCGCCAGCAGCCAAACGGGGGTAACCGCTTCACCCCTCCACTTT. Translated: CASSQTGVTASPLHF.